This TCR beta chain was identified in a study of shared clonotypes between healthy human individuals. General observations from the study: The study generally estimated greater richness for naive than memory subsets.

Repertoires were generated with immunoSEQ multiplex PCR, while TCRdb's copy carries only in-frame clones and drops some. The sample yields millions of clones, just over 90% seen once. Of note for this clone: The antigen is unknown.

This CDR3 is 15 amino acids long. Germline assignment: CDR1 MRHNA and CDR2 SNTAGT. Trimming cost V 2 bases and J 4 bases, with 14 bases left between them. This receptor was identified in a man between 18 and 29 years old in good health. The rearrangement links TRBV6-4 to TRBJ1-2, with a tentative D call TRBD1 (6 bases). The sample consisted of naive CD4+ T cells sorted from blood. As for subset: CD45RA+ positively selected. The CDR3 nucleotides read TGTGCCAGCAGTGACCCTCCGACAGGCGTCTATGGCTACACCTTC. It yields the protein CASSDPPTGVYGYTF.